This T cell receptor (beta chain) was recovered during a study of PD-L1 blockade in urothelial cancer. J gave up 6 bases and V 4 bases, and 7 bases lay outside the gene matches. Germline CDR1 is LNHNV and CDR2 is YYDKDF (reference sequence). CDR3 length equals 14 residues. Using immunoSEQ multiplex PCR, the repertoire was profiled, and TCRdb retains in-frame clones only, with some absent. The data hold about 91,000 clones, with approximately 91% observed a single time. This chain joins TRBV15 and TRBJ2-7, with TRBD1 matching 9 bases. The receptor was derived from a man between 60 and 75 years old with urothelial cancer. The input for sequencing was PBMCs, taken around atezolizumab (anti-PD-L1) treatment. The CDR3 nucleotides read TGTGCCACCAGCACCGTTACAGGGGGCGCCGAGCAGTACTTC. Translation: CATSTVTGGAEQYF. The full variable domain, completed using reference TRBV15 and TRBJ2-7, is DAMVIQNPRYQVTQFGKPVTLSCSQTLNHNVMYWYQQKSSQAPKLLFHYYDKDFNNEADTPDNFQSRRPNTSFCFLDIRSPGLGDTAMYLCATSTVTGGAEQYFGPGTRLTVT.